The TCR beta chain described here comes from a study of CD8 T cells in Susac syndrome. RNA amounts of roughly 0.45 to 1 ug underwent reverse transcription with random hexamers. An immunoSEQ multiplex PCR amplified TCR beta CDR3 over 54 Vbeta and 13 Jbeta. TCRdb used MiXCR to reprocess the immunoSEQ multiplex PCR reads, holding one entry per CDR3 protein. In the table there are roughly 250,000 distinct CDR3 sequences, 90% to 96% of which are singletons. Unmatched junction bases numbered 3, after V lost 4 bases and J lost 3 bases. Germline CDR1 is GTSNPN and CDR2 is SVGIG (reference sequence). This CDR3 has 14 amino acids. CD8+ and CD4+ T cells from blood underwent TCR beta sequencing.

This receptor was taken from a human donor with Susac syndrome. The chain couples TRBV30 to TRBJ2-4, with 10 bases identical to TRBD2. Sequencing input: CD4+ T cells from PBMCs. CDR3 sequence reads: CAWTSGSGKNIQYF. Written as DNA, the CDR3 is TGTGCCTGGACTAGCGGGAGTGGCAAAAACATTCAGTACTTC.